The sequence of this T cell receptor beta chain was determined in a study of shared clonotypes between healthy human individuals. Study-wide context: CD4 naive cells filled three plates per donor, CD4 memory three, CD8 naive two and CD8 memory one.

V lost 6 bases, J lost 2 bases, and 15 bases lay in between. The CDR3 loop spans 15 amino acids. From germline, CDR1 is SGHDT and CDR2 YYEEEE. Sequencing was performed with immunoSEQ multiplex PCR; in TCRdb, only in-frame clones are kept and a portion is missing. The sample yields hundreds of thousands of clones, 90% to 98% seen once. In the naive CD8 group, cells lacked CD45RO and were positively selected for CCR7, so terminally differentiated effector memory CD45RA+ cells were left out. Material: naive CD8+ T cells sorted from blood. The V gene is TRBV5-6, the J gene TRBJ2-1; maybe TRBD2 (6 bases). This sequence was found in a man in his thirties or forties in good health. The DNA of the CDR3 is TGTGCCAGCACTACCCAGGCGGGACCCTACAATGAGCAGTTCTTC. Protein: CASTTQAGPYNEQFF.